The present TCR beta chain was sequenced within a study of T cell clones after liver transplantation. Turning to the study itself: TCRbeta sequencing after a pre-transplant mixed lymphocyte reaction identified graft-donor-reactive clones, later tracked in post-transplant blood. Samples came pre-transplant, pre-randomization before withdrawal, and post-randomization after withdrawal ended.

This clone appeared once. Its specificity is not known. The germline gives CDR1 SGHRS, CDR2 YFSETQ. Trimming stripped 1 base from V and 7 bases from J, with 11 bases between. CDR3 length: 14 residues. Findings and limits, study-wide: Post-transplant time points were not standardized, so conclusions are preliminary. Donor-reactive sequences fell more than third party-reactive ones, suggesting partial deletion.

TCRdb keeps only in-frame clones here, not all; method: immunoSEQ multiplex PCR. Here the sample spans 98,000 or so clones, about 81% being singletons. The rearrangement uses TRBV5-1 and TRBJ1-4, with D possibly TRBD1 on 6 matching bases. The sequencing here drew on CD4+ T cells from blood, taken before liver transplant. This receptor was identified in a human donor who received a liver transplant. The CDR3 protein is CASSLSGGGEKLFF. The CDR3 DNA sequence: TGCGCCAGCAGCTTGTCTGGGGGCGGTGAAAAACTGTTTTTT. The whole variable domain, remainder taken from reference TRBV5-1 and TRBJ1-4, is KAGVTQTPRYLIKTRGQQVTLSCSPISGHRSVSWYQQTPGQGLQFLFEYFSETQRNKGNFPGRFSGRQFSNSRSEMNVSTLELGDSALYLCASSLSGGGEKLFFGSGTQLSVL.